These 13 T cell receptor beta chains were sequenced from one sample in a study of lymphopenia after photon versus proton radiotherapy (dated 2019 in TCRdb). Library creation used the immunoSEQ multiplex PCR assay. Entries here come from immuneACCESS through TCRdb and include only in-frame sequences with V and J called. Some clones fail to appear in such tables; in the studies checked, an unresolved V gene covers under half of the shortfall, and the cause of the remainder is unknown. The sample table shows roughly 41,000 clones, and over 75% are seen once. Under 3% of the sample lies in the top ten. The sample here was peripheral blood, taken from a patient treated with photon-based radiotherapy. The source is a man in his fifties or sixties with gastric cancer.

This clone has only one observation. V and J are TRBV6-1 and TRBJ2-7, with D hard to call. This CDR3 has 12 residues. Germline V lookup: CDR1 MNHNS, CDR2 SASEGT. The V gene lost 7 bases and the J gene lost 0 bases, with 7 bases spanning the gap. The CDR3 nucleotides read TGTGCCAGCAACCGGCCCTCCTACGAGCAGTACTTC. This sequence encodes CASNRPSYEQYF.

The chain recombines TRBV6-5 with TRBJ2-2; possible D gene TRBD2, 6 bases. V lost 8 bases to trimming and J lost 5 bases, with 18 bases between them. In germline, CDR1 is MNHEY, CDR2 SVGAGI. The CDR3 is 15 residues long. CDR3 residues: CASGEVALLTGELFF. DNA for the CDR3: TGTGCCAGCGGGGAGGTGGCACTATTAACCGGGGAGCTGTTTTTT.

This clone was seen more than once but under ten times. The gene calls are TRBV30 and TRBJ1-1; weak D call: TRBD1 (6 bases). The CDR3 is 15 residues long. The V end lost 1 base, the J end lost 11 bases, and 23 bases lay between the germline ends. Germline V gene sequence: CDR1 GTSNPN, CDR2 SVGIG (reference sequence). CDR3: CAWSAQTGHLGVAFF. CDR3 bases: TGTGCCTGGAGTGCCCAGACGGGACACCTTGGGGTGGCTTTCTTT.

The rearrangement links TRBV11-2 to TRBJ2-5, with no clear D. The CDR3 totals 18 residues. Germline V gene lookup returns CDR1 SGHAT and CDR2 FQNNGV. The V end lost 1 base, the J end lost 1 base, and 19 bases lay between the germline ends. The CDR3, as DNA: TGTGCCAGCAGCTTAGGGATGCTACACCCGCCGATCCAAGAGACCCAGTACTTC. This gives the protein CASSLGMLHPPIQETQYF.

This chain connects TRBV18 to TRBJ2-3; no clear D. Germline CDR1 KGHSH, CDR2 LQKENI. Trimming shortened V by 1 base and J by 3 bases, and 2 bases separated the two germline ends. The CDR3 is made up of 12 amino acids. The CDR3 protein is CASSPRTDTQYF. CDR3 nucleotide sequence: TGTGCCAGCTCACCACGGACAGATACGCAGTATTTT. The variable domain in full, with the rest retrieved from reference TRBV18 and TRBJ2-3, is NAGVMQNPRHLVRRRGQEARLRCSPMKGHSHVYWYRQLPEEGLKFMVYLQKENIIDESGMPKERFSAEFPKEGPSILRIQQVVRGDSAAYFCASSPRTDTQYFGPGTRLTVL.

This chain links TRBV5-5 with TRBJ2-7; tentative D call: TRBD2 (6 bases). Germline CDR1 SGHKS, CDR2 YYEKEE (reference sequence). The CDR3 has 13 amino acids. With 5 bases removed from V and 2 bases from J, the gap between germline ends came to 11 bases. CDR3 protein: CASSRDWAYEQYF. As DNA, the CDR3 is TGTGCCAGCAGTCGGGACTGGGCCTACGAGCAGTACTTC. The full variable domain, with the rest looked up from reference TRBV5-5 and TRBJ2-7, is DAGVTQSPTHLIKTRGQQVTLRCSPISGHKSVSWYQQVLGQGPQFIFQYYEKEERGRGNFPDRFSARQFPNYSSELNVNALLLGDSALYLCASSRDWAYEQYFGPGTRLTVT.

V is TRBV2 and J is TRBJ2-3, with 16 bases fitting TRBD2. V shed 6 bases and J 4 bases; nucleotides not matched to a gene: 4. CDR1 and CDR2 (germline): SNHLY, FYNNEI. The CDR3 runs to 16 residues. The CDR3 DNA follows: TGTGCCAGCAGACGAGGGACTAGCGGGAGGGCAGATACGCAGTATTTT. Translating gives CASRRGTSGRADTQYF.

For the CDR3, the DNA is TGTGCCAGCTCACCGGACAGGCCCACTAATCAGCCCCAGCATTTT. Its translation: CASSPDRPTNQPQHF. The rearrangement joins TRBV18 to TRBJ1-5; 7 bases are a match to TRBD1. The J segment lost 4 bases and the V segment lost 3 bases, leaving 6 bases of the junction unmatched. Germline CDR1 KGHSH, CDR2 LQKENI. This CDR3 spans 15 amino acids.

V and J are TRBV5-4 and TRBJ2-7; 13 bases agree with TRBD2. V trimming: 3 bases; J trimming: 3 bases; junction bases outside the gene matches: 6. Germline V lookup: CDR1 SGHNT, CDR2 YYREEE (reference sequence). CDR3 length: 16 amino acids. For the CDR3, the DNA is TGTGCCAGCAGCTCAGGACTAGCGGGAGCGGGCTACGAGCAGTACTTC. This encodes CASSSGLAGAGYEQYF.

The rearrangement uses TRBV19 and TRBJ1-1; TRBD1 is a possible D gene (5 bases). This CDR3 region has 15 residues. CDR1 LNHDA and CDR2 SQIVND come from the germline V gene (reference sequence). The ends were cut back, 6 bases at V and 5 bases at J, with 19 bases in the middle. The CDR3 spells CASRGRVNIKTEAFF. Written as DNA, the CDR3 is TGTGCCAGTAGAGGCAGGGTAAACATTAAGACTGAAGCTTTCTTT.

The gene calls are TRBV4-1 and TRBJ1-1, with no clear D. V dropped 4 bases and J dropped 0 bases, with 9 bases sitting between them. The CDR3 spans 14 residues. CDR1 and CDR2 from the germline V gene are MGHRA and YSYEKL. The CDR3 nucleotides read TGCGCCAGCAGCCCCCGCTCCCTGAACACTGAAGCTTTCTTT. It is translated as CASSPRSLNTEAFF.

The rearrangement joins TRBV6-1 to TRBJ2-7; D is unresolved. The CDR3 covers 16 residues. Trimming removed 1 base from V and 1 base from J, with 14 bases in between. The germline gives CDR1 MNHNS, CDR2 SASEGT. The CDR3 spells CASSEERVRFSYEQYF. The CDR3 DNA reads as TGTGCCAGCAGTGAAGAGAGAGTTAGATTTTCCTACGAGCAGTACTTC.

V gene TRBV5-1 combines with J gene TRBJ2-2, with 9 bases identical to TRBD1. Germline CDR1 is SGHRS and CDR2 is YFSETQ. This CDR3 region has 18 residues. V shed 0 bases, J shed 3 bases, and the junction held 9 bases outside the gene matches. CDR3 amino acids: CASSLVIAGQGYTGELFF. The CDR3 nucleotides are TGCGCCAGCAGCTTGGTCATCGCTGGACAGGGGTACACCGGGGAGCTGTTTTTT.